The 8 T cell receptor beta chains below come from one sample, sequenced in a study of post-analysis software for immune sequencing data. TCR beta cDNA libraries had unique molecular identifiers. TCRdb analysed the PCR reads with MiXCR anew, one entry per CDR3 protein. The sample contains more than 500,000 distinct CDR3 sequences, around 36% of which appear only once. These receptors' targets are unknown. Study-level findings and limits: The study found TRBV5-6, TRBV5-1 and TRBV20-1 among five or six TRBV segments more frequent in patients than controls.

The source material was blood. The receptors shown here come from a girl under 18 with multiple sclerosis.

This clonotype was seen more than once but under ten times. This sequence joins TRBV13 and TRBJ2-1; 14 positions match TRBD2. Per germline, CDR1 PRHDT and CDR2 FYEKMQ (reference sequence). The CDR3 covers 15 residues. V shed 5 bases and J 9 bases; nucleotides not matched to a gene: 6. CDR3 nucleotides: TGTGCCAGCAGCAAGGGGACTAGCGGGGGAGGTGAGCAGTTCTTC. It is translated as CASSKGTSGGGEQFF.

There are a few counts of this clonotype. The rearrangement links TRBV3-1 to TRBJ2-3; D is uncertain. The V and J ends lost 0 bases and 1 base respectively, with 8 bases between them. The CDR3 runs to 15 residues. Germline lookup yields CDR1 LGHDT and CDR2 YNNKEL (reference sequence). Here the CDR3 reads CASSQEIPGTDTQYF. The DNA for the CDR3 is TGTGCCAGCAGCCAAGAAATTCCGGGCACAGATACGCAGTATTTT.

V is TRBV25-1 and J is TRBJ1-1; a weak D match, TRBD1 (5 bases). Trimming left V 5 bases short and J 6 bases short, with 16 bases between. This CDR3 region has 14 residues. Germline V gives CDR1 MGHDK, CDR2 SYGVNS. Here the CDR3 DNA reads TGTGCCAGCAGTCCAGACAGAGTGTGGGCTGAAGCTTTCTTT. Its translation: CASSPDRVWAEAFF.

This rearrangement joins TRBV29-1 to TRBJ1-2, with TRBD1 matching over 10 bases. V lost 4 bases and J lost 8; bases outside the gene matches: 7. Germline V gives CDR1 SQVTM, CDR2 ANQGSEA. The CDR3 consists of 13 residues. DNA for the CDR3: TGCAGCGTTGTGTCCGGGACAGGGGAGGGCTACACCTTC. Encoded protein: CSVVSGTGEGYTF. The entire variable domain, with the rest obtained from reference TRBV29-1 and TRBJ1-2, is as follows: SAVISQKPSRDICQRGTSLTIQCQVDSQVTMMFWYRQQPGQSLTLIATANQGSEATYESGFVIDKFPISRPNLTFSTLTVSNMSPEDSSIYLCSVVSGTGEGYTFGSGTRLTVV.

The genes are TRBV5-6 and TRBJ1-2; a possible D gene is TRBD1 (5 bases). CDR1 and CDR2 (germline): SGHDT, YYEEEE. The CDR3 spans 15 residues. V lost 2 bases, J lost 8 bases, and 19 bases lay in between. As DNA, the CDR3 is TGTGCCAGCAGCTTCGAGGCCGGGGCCACTAACGGCTACACCTTC. Protein sequence: CASSFEAGATNGYTF.

This clonotype has only a few counts. J is TRBJ2-1 and V is TRBV7-3; TRBD2 matches at 7 bases. This CDR3 comprises 14 residues. The V gene end was trimmed by 4 bases and the J gene end by 7 bases; junction bases not matched to a gene: 7. Germline values: CDR1 SGHTA, CDR2 FQGTGA. The CDR3 DNA is TGTGCCAGCAGCTCAGCGGGGCCGGGGAATGAGCAGTTCTTC. Translated, it gives CASSSAGPGNEQFF.

This clonotype was counted only a few times. The rearrangement joins TRBV9 to TRBJ1-1; 7 nucleotides agree with TRBD1. V gave up 4 bases and J gave up 5 bases; unmatched junction bases: 5. The CDR3 loop spans 13 amino acids. CDR1 is SGDLS, CDR2 YYNGEE, per germline. The CDR3, as DNA: TGTGCCAGCAGCACACAACAGGGGACTGAAGCTTTCTTT. Encoded protein: CASSTQQGTEAFF.

The genes are TRBV14 and TRBJ2-3; TRBD2 matches at 9 bases. This CDR3 is built from 16 residues. Trimming at V came to 4 bases and at J to 5 bases, leaving 10 bases not matched to a gene. From germline, CDR1 is SGHDN and CDR2 FVKESK. The CDR3, as DNA: TGTGCCAGCAGCCCCCTGATGGGACTAGCAGGAGATACGCAGTATTTT. It encodes CASSPLMGLAGDTQYF.